The 28 T cell receptor beta chains listed next were all sequenced from one sample in a study of shared clonotypes between healthy human individuals. Naive CD8 cells, CD45RO-negative and positively selected for CCR7, excluded terminally differentiated effector memory CD45RA+ cells. Measured with immunoSEQ multiplex PCR; TCRdb has only the in-frame clones, and not every one. Altogether about 600,000 clones are present, 95% to 98% being singletons, with the ten largest covering 0.3%. Sequences were obtained from naive CD8+ T cells sorted from blood. The receptors stem from a man younger than 40 in good health.

The rearrangement uses TRBV6-5 and TRBJ2-1, with 7 bases matching TRBD2. Germline V gene data show CDR1 as MNHEY and CDR2 as SVGAGI. This CDR3 comprises 12 residues. The V and J ends lost 5 bases and 13 bases, in that order; junction bases with no gene match: 8. The CDR3 sequence: CASSLDRDYQFF. CDR3 bases: TGTGCCAGCAGTCTAGACCGGGACTACCAGTTCTTC.

This chain joins TRBV10-2 and TRBJ2-1; the D is unclear. Trimming removed 7 bases at V and 0 bases at J, with 10 bases between. CDR3 length: 14 residues. CDR1 is WSHSY, CDR2 SAAADI, per germline. The CDR3 loop reads CASKTESSYNEQFF. The CDR3 DNA sequence: TGCGCCAGCAAGACGGAGAGCTCCTACAATGAGCAGTTCTTC.

V gene TRBV9 combines with J gene TRBJ2-2, with 10 bases matching TRBD2. The junction had 4 bases not matched to a gene; V was cut back by 0 bases and J by 5 bases. Germline V gene sequence: CDR1 SGDLS, CDR2 YYNGEE. The CDR3 is made up of 16 amino acids. The DNA for the CDR3 is TGTGCCAGCAGCGTAGATAGCGGGAGGCCTACCGGGGAGCTGTTTTTT. Its protein is CASSVDSGRPTGELFF.

The chain recombines TRBV9 with TRBJ2-2; D is uncertain. The CDR3 sequence is 12 residues long. The germline V gene encodes CDR1 SGDLS and CDR2 YYNGEE. Trimming shortened V by 4 bases and J by 4 bases, and 5 bases separated the two germline ends. This chain's CDR3 is CASSKGTGELFF. CDR3 nucleotide sequence: TGTGCCAGCAGCAAAGGCACCGGGGAGCTGTTTTTT.

The rearrangement links TRBV7-6 to TRBJ2-2; D possibly corresponds to TRBD2 (6 bases). Germline CDR1 is SGHVS and CDR2 is FNYEAQ. V shed 1 base and J shed 7 bases, with 13 bases lying between them. This CDR3 is 15 amino acids long. This CDR3 is CASSLVNSEGGELFF. The CDR3 nucleotides read TGTGCCAGCAGCTTAGTAAATTCGGAGGGCGGGGAGCTGTTTTTT.

V usage is TRBV25-1 and J usage is TRBJ2-1; 11 bases fit TRBD2. V was pared by 2 bases and J by 7 bases, with 7 bases of the junction left unmatched. Germline-derived CDR1 and CDR2 are MGHDK and SYGVNS. The CDR3 consists of 16 residues. The CDR3 sequence is CASSELSGLAGNEQFF. The CDR3 nucleotides are TGTGCCAGCAGTGAACTGTCCGGACTAGCGGGTAATGAGCAGTTCTTC.

This CDR3 is CASSLTGVAGHSTDTQYF. The CDR3 DNA is TGTGCCAGCAGCCTAACGGGTGTAGCGGGACACAGCACAGATACGCAGTATTTT. The chain carries TRBV9 and TRBJ2-3, with 8 bases identical to TRBD2. Unmatched junction bases numbered 13, after V lost 4 bases and J lost 0 bases. CDR3 length: 18 residues. Germline V gives CDR1 SGDLS, CDR2 YYNGEE.

The chain uses TRBV7-9 and TRBJ2-3; TRBD2 might be the D (7 bases). CDR3 length: 16 residues. V gave up 2 bases and J gave up 3 bases, with 15 bases separating them. Looked up from germline, CDR1 is SEHNR and CDR2 is FQNEAQ (reference sequence). CDR3 coding DNA: TGTGCCAGCAGCTTACGGGGGGCGGCCCCAACAGATACGCAGTATTTT. Protein product: CASSLRGAAPTDTQYF. The full variable domain, in which reference TRBV7-9 and TRBJ2-3 provide the parts outside the CDR3, is DTGVSQNPRHKITKRGQNVTFRCDPISEHNRLYWYRQTLGQGPEFLTYFQNEAQLEKSRLLSDRFSAERPKGSFSTLEIQRTEQGDSAMYLCASSLRGAAPTDTQYFGPGTRLTVL.

Only one count was recorded for this clone. The chain joins TRBV27 to TRBJ2-3; TRBD2 might be the D (7 bases). Germline V gene lookup returns CDR1 MNHEY and CDR2 SMNVEV (reference sequence). The CDR3 spans 15 residues. Trimming shortened V by 9 bases and J by 4 bases, and 20 bases separated the two germline ends. The CDR3 spells CASKGGGLNADTQYF. The CDR3 DNA sequence: TGTGCCAGTAAGGGAGGGGGGCTTAACGCAGATACGCAGTATTTT.

This chain uses TRBV7-9 with TRBJ2-2; TRBD1 agrees at 11 bases. The CDR3 loop spans 16 amino acids. V lost 2 bases, J lost 7 bases, and 6 bases stayed unmatched. Germline CDR1 is SEHNR and CDR2 is FQNEAQ (reference sequence). The DNA for the CDR3 is TGTGCCAGCAGCTTAAGTCCGGGACAGGGGGACGGGGAGCTGTTTTTT. This gives the protein CASSLSPGQGDGELFF.

The chain couples TRBV5-1 to TRBJ2-6, with 13 bases fitting TRBD2. V dropped 7 bases and J dropped 3; count of bases not matched to a gene: 13. Germline V gene lookup returns CDR1 SGHRS and CDR2 YFSETQ. The CDR3 extends over 19 amino acids. Here the CDR3 DNA reads TGCGCCAGCGGCCCTAAAGGACTAGCGGGAGTTGGTGGGGCCAACGTCCTGACTTTC. Translated, it gives CASGPKGLAGVGGANVLTF.

The chain recombines TRBV27 with TRBJ2-7; 7 nucleotides match TRBD1. Per the germline V gene, CDR1 is MNHEY and CDR2 is SMNVEV (reference sequence). There are 13 residues in the CDR3. The trim removed 5 bases at V and 2 bases at J, leaving 3 bases unmatched. The CDR3 DNA is TGTGCCAGCAGTCCGGGACAGCCCTACGAGCAGTACTTC. Translated: CASSPGQPYEQYF.

The V call is TRBV10-3, the J call TRBJ1-5; TRBD1 might be the D (6 bases). Looked up from germline, CDR1 is ENHRY and CDR2 is SYGVKD. Trimming shortened V by 0 bases and J by 0 bases, and 12 bases separated the two germline ends. CDR3 size: 17 residues. The CDR3 sequence is CAISESGGLYSNQPQHF. DNA for the CDR3: TGTGCCATCAGTGAGTCGGGGGGGCTATATAGCAATCAGCCCCAGCATTTT.

The chain uses TRBV4-2 and TRBJ2-1; tentatively, D is TRBD2 (6 bases). Germline values: CDR1 LGHNA, CDR2 YNFKEQ. The CDR3 contains 14 residues. V was clipped by 4 bases and J by 8 bases, with 15 bases between them. CDR3 loop: CASSPKRGGDEQFF. The DNA for the CDR3 is TGTGCCAGCAGCCCCAAGCGCGGCGGGGATGAGCAGTTCTTC.

As regards this clone: In the same sample, other DNA sequences code for this CDR3. V and J are TRBV5-1 and TRBJ2-7; D is ambiguous. The CDR3 contains 11 residues. The germline V and J ends were trimmed by 0 bases and 4 bases, with 2 bases remaining between them. Germline CDR1 and CDR2: SGHRS and YFSETQ. This CDR3 reads CASSLGYEQYF. Here the CDR3 DNA reads TGCGCCAGCAGCTTGGGGTACGAGCAGTACTTC.

V usage is TRBV7-3 and J usage is TRBJ2-3, with D possibly being TRBD1 (5 bases). This CDR3 has 15 residues. Germline CDR1 SGHTA, CDR2 FQGTGA. The V end lost 1 base, the J end lost 0 bases, and 8 bases lay between the germline ends. DNA for the CDR3: TGTGCCAGCAGCTTAAGGCAGGGTAGCACAGATACGCAGTATTTT. Translating gives CASSLRQGSTDTQYF.

The chain carries TRBV4-1 and TRBJ2-1, with 12 bases that match TRBD2. V was pared by 2 bases and J by 2 bases, with 16 bases of the junction left unmatched. The CDR3 length is 21 residues. Germline V gives CDR1 MGHRA, CDR2 YSYEKL. The CDR3: CASSQLFRGWTSGTTYNEQFF. DNA for the CDR3: TGCGCCAGCAGCCAACTTTTCAGGGGGTGGACTAGCGGGACCACCTACAATGAGCAGTTCTTC.

The chain carries TRBV4-2 and TRBJ2-1; no definite D call. The V end lost 0 bases, the J end lost 6 bases, and 3 bases lay between the germline ends. CDR3 length: 12 amino acids. Germline-derived CDR1 and CDR2 are LGHNA and YNFKEQ. CDR3 sequence (DNA): TGTGCCAGCAGCCAAGAAGGCAATGAGCAGTTCTTC. It specifies CASSQEGNEQFF.

The chain employs TRBV7-9 and TRBJ2-7, with TRBD2 as a possible D gene (6 bases). The CDR3 consists of 14 residues. The germline V gene has CDR1 SEHNR and CDR2 FQNEAQ (reference sequence). V lost 5 bases, J lost 1 base, and 12 bases lay in between. The CDR3 DNA is TGTGCCAGCAGCCTAATCGGGGGTTCCTACGAGCAGTACTTC. Translated, it gives CASSLIGGSYEQYF.

The V call is TRBV13, the J call TRBJ2-7, with 10 nucleotides matching TRBD1. The CDR3 totals 16 residues. Losses at the gene ends were 6 bases for V and 5 bases for J; bases not matched to a gene: 13. Germline lookup yields CDR1 PRHDT and CDR2 FYEKMQ (reference sequence). The CDR3 reads CASSPDRGTSRDEQYF. CDR3 sequence (DNA): TGTGCCAGCAGTCCGGACAGGGGGACTTCCCGGGACGAGCAGTACTTC.

The V call is TRBV5-8, the J call TRBJ2-1; 14 positions agree with TRBD2. Germline V gives CDR1 SGHTS, CDR2 YDEGEE. J gave up 8 bases and V 6 bases, and 7 bases lay outside the gene matches. CDR3 length: 15 residues. The CDR3 DNA reads TGTGCCAGCACGATCGGGACTAGCGGGAGTGATGAGCAGTTCTTC. Amino acids: CASTIGTSGSDEQFF. The full variable domain, its missing parts supplied by reference TRBV5-8 and TRBJ2-1, is EAGVTQSPTHLIKTRGQQATLRCSPISGHTSVYWYQQALGLGLQFLLWYDEGEERNRGNFPPRFSGRQFPNYSSELNVNALELEDSALYLCASTIGTSGSDEQFFGPGTRLTVL.

The rearrangement links TRBV4-1 to TRBJ2-1; D might be TRBD1 (5 bases). CDR3 length: 13 residues. The ends were cut back, 3 bases at V and 7 bases at J, with 10 bases in the middle. In germline, CDR1 is MGHRA, CDR2 YSYEKL. CDR3 in amino acids: CASSHRQSNEQFF. In nucleotides, the CDR3 is TGCGCCAGCAGCCACAGACAGAGTAATGAGCAGTTCTTC.

The chain is built from TRBV9 and TRBJ1-2; 11 bases agree with TRBD1. CDR3 length: 15 residues. CDR1 and CDR2 (germline): SGDLS, YYNGEE. The ends lost 3 bases at V and 6 bases at J; junction bases unmatched: 7. CDR3: CASSALPGQGDGYTF. The CDR3 coding sequence is TGTGCCAGCAGCGCCTTACCGGGACAGGGGGATGGCTACACCTTC.

The chain recombines TRBV9 with TRBJ2-1; TRBD1 or TRBD2 may be the D gene (6 bases each). Per germline, CDR1 SGDLS and CDR2 YYNGEE. This CDR3 has 14 residues. The V end was cut by 1 base, the J end by 3 bases, with 8 bases between. This CDR3 reads CASSVRGDYNEQFF. CDR3 in DNA: TGTGCCAGCAGCGTAAGGGGGGACTACAATGAGCAGTTCTTC.

CDR3 sequence: CASRLGFGRTPFHTDTQYF. The CDR3 nucleotides are TGTGCCAGCAGGCTAGGTTTCGGGCGCACACCCTTCCACACAGATACGCAGTATTTT. The V and J genes are TRBV11-2 and TRBJ2-3, with D unresolved. Germline V gene sequence: CDR1 SGHAT, CDR2 FQNNGV. The length of the CDR3 is 19 residues. V was cut by 6 bases and J by 2 bases, with 27 bases left in between.

This clone was recorded only once. The chain employs TRBV29-1 and TRBJ2-1; 11 bases agree with TRBD2. The CDR3 is 13 residues long. The junction had 3 bases not matched to a gene; V was cut back by 4 bases and J by 7 bases. Germline V gene lookup returns CDR1 SQVTM and CDR2 ANQGSEA. CDR3 loop: CSVGGTSGNEQFF. In DNA form, the CDR3 reads TGCAGCGTTGGAGGGACTAGCGGAAATGAGCAGTTCTTC.

The genes are TRBV14 and TRBJ2-5; D is ambiguous. V was shortened by 4 bases and J by 5 bases, with 14 bases between the two germline ends. CDR1 is SGHDN and CDR2 is FVKESK in the germline V gene. The CDR3 length is 14 residues. In DNA, the CDR3 is TGTGCCAGCAGCCTGGCGTTGGGGATGGAGACCCAGTACTTC. It yields the protein CASSLALGMETQYF.

As regards this clone: Mismatch with germline at one junction end may stem from a read error. The chain recombines TRBV27 with TRBJ2-7, with 11 positions matching TRBD2. The CDR3 is 19 residues long. CDR1 and CDR2 from the germline V gene are MNHEY and SMNVEV (reference sequence). CDR3 nucleotides: TGTGCCAGCAGTATAGGGACTAGCGGACCCGAACATCCCTCCCACGAGCAGTACTTC. It specifies CASSIGTSGPEHPSHEQYF.